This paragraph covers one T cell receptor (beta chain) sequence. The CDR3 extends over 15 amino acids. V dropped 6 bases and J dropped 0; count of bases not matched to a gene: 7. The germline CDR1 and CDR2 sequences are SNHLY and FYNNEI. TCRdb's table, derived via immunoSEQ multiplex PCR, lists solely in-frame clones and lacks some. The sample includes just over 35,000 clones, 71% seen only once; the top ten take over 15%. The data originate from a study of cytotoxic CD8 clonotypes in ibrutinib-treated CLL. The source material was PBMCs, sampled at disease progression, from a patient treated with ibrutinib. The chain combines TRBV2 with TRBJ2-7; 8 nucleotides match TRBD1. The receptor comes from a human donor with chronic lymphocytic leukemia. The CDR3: CASSGQGPGSYEQYF. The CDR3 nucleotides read TGTGCCAGCAGCGGACAGGGCCCGGGCTCCTACGAGCAGTACTTC.